A selection of T cell receptor beta chains follows, all from one sample in a study of blood T cell repertoires in COVID-19. Data came from immunoSEQ multiplex PCR; TCRdb stores just in-frame clones and leaves some out. This sample carries approximately 270,000 clones, over 75% of them seen once, and the ten largest clones take 1.5% to 2%. Sequencing was carried out using PBMCs or T cells enriched from blood (not recorded which). The source is a man aged 40-49 years who had recovered from COVID-19. CDR3s leave out the opening cysteine and the closing phenylalanine or tryptophan. Each record gives: V gene, J gene, CDR3 protein.

TRBV5-1	TRBJ2-1	ASSPDGGGARNEQF
TRBV4-2	TRBJ1-1	ASSQYDRANTEAF
TRBV28	TRBJ2-3	ASYGPVRGDTQY
TRBV18	TRBJ1-2	ASSPYPGQGAGGYT
TRBV11-1	TRBJ2-7	ASSQNYYEQY
TRBV27	TRBJ1-2	ASSKSSSTGTYGYT
TRBV27	TRBJ1-5	ASSSYYRGQPQH
TRBV5-1	TRBJ2-2	ASSLGTGEHTGELF
TRBV21-1	TRBJ2-3	ASMERGTGGALDTQY
TRBV12-3/TRBV12-4	TRBJ1-1	ASRTEENTEAF